This T cell receptor (beta chain) was captured in a study of metastatic and nonmetastatic thyroid tumors. Before thyroid surgery, none of the patients had received any treatment. TCRdb re-clonotyped the PCR reads through MiXCR. The repertoire has 15,000 to 20,000 clones, around a quarter of them found once; the top ten carry about 10%. This clone was recorded a few times. The junction and the germline gene differ at one end; a read error may be behind it. The CDR3 consists of 14 residues. Per germline, CDR1 MDHEN and CDR2 SYDVKM. The origin of this receptor is a female donor with papillary thyroid cancer or a benign thyroid nodule (not recorded which). Some clones in this sample may be carry-over from other donors' samples. Sample: tumor tissue. This sequence joins TRBV28 and TRBJ2-7; 10 bases are a match to TRBD2. The CDR3: CSSSRTSGNYERYF. The CDR3 region has the DNA TGTTCCAGCAGCCGTACTAGCGGGAACTACGAGCGGTACTTC.